The clone carrying this T cell receptor (beta chain) is judged medium-sized. As an off-target read in a library built for alpha chains, this beta chain has a frequency of little significance. The sample comes from a study of spatial heterogeneity in lung cancer. At the level of the study: Detected sequences consistently included more beta-chain ones than alpha-chain ones. Every unique TCR and UMI combination, on average, appeared more than ten times in raw reads.

MiXCR, applied by TCRdb to the 5' RACE reads, yields one record per CDR3 protein. The table has about 13,000 distinct CDR3 sequences, 5.2% seen once. Indicated time point: sample taken at primary tumor resection. Unsorted whole RNA samples from tumor, nontumor lung or frozen PBMC were sequenced. The sample here was lung tumor tissue, taken at surgery. This clonotype originated in a human donor with early-stage non-small cell lung cancer.

The CDR3 DNA reads as TGTGCCAGCCACGGGCTGCGGGGGGGCCAGAATGAGCAGTTCTTC. It encodes CASHGLRGGQNEQFF. The V gene is TRBV28, the J gene TRBJ2-1; 9 bases align to TRBD2. Germline V CDR1 and CDR2: MDHEN, SYDVKM. The CDR3 contains 15 residues. V lost 8 bases to trimming and J lost 7 bases; unmatched junction nucleotides: 12.